The 4 T cell receptor beta chains below all came from one sample that was sequenced in a study of cytomegalovirus exposure and HLA in healthy donors. The PCR had 60 Vbeta and 13 Jbeta primers. The repertoire was sequenced with immunoSEQ multiplex PCR; TCRdb's copy has only in-frame clones and lacks some. Its listing shows more than 35,000 clones. The sequenced sample consisted of PBMCs. The source is a young man in good health and CMV-seronegative.

Written as DNA, the CDR3 is TGTGCCAGCAGCATCCGACTAGCGGGAGAAGGCGAGCAGTACTTC. Encoded protein: CASSIRLAGEGEQYF. The chain joins TRBV27 to TRBJ2-7; 12 bases are a match to TRBD2. V was clipped by 6 bases and J by 6 bases; unmatched bases: 9. This CDR3 is 15 amino acids long. Looked up from germline, CDR1 is MNHEY and CDR2 is SMNVEV (reference sequence).

This chain uses TRBV6-5 with TRBJ1-6; D is unresolved. Germline V gene lookup returns CDR1 MNHEY and CDR2 SVGAGI. V lost 0 bases and J lost 3, with 9 bases in between. The CDR3 is 16 residues long. This chain's CDR3 is CASSYSLSYYNSPLHF. The CDR3 region has the DNA TGTGCCAGCAGTTACTCGCTTAGCTACTATAATTCACCCCTCCACTTT.

J is TRBJ2-5 and V is TRBV4-3; the match to TRBD2 covers 10 bases. This CDR3 is built from 15 residues. Germline V gene sequence: CDR1 LGHNA, CDR2 YSLEER. V lost 1 base, J lost 7 bases, and 6 bases stayed unmatched. The CDR3 region has the DNA TGCGCCAGCAGCCAAGTACTAGCGGGGCCCTGGACCCAGTACTTC. This encodes CASSQVLAGPWTQYF.

The chain combines TRBV9 with TRBJ1-2, with D possibly TRBD1 on 6 matching bases. The V end was cut by 1 base, the J end by 6 bases, with 19 bases between. Germline values: CDR1 SGDLS, CDR2 YYNGEE. This CDR3 comprises 16 residues. The CDR3 region is CASSVRGAAGEHGYTF. CDR3 nucleotide sequence: TGTGCCAGCAGCGTACGGGGGGCGGCAGGCGAGCATGGCTACACCTTC.